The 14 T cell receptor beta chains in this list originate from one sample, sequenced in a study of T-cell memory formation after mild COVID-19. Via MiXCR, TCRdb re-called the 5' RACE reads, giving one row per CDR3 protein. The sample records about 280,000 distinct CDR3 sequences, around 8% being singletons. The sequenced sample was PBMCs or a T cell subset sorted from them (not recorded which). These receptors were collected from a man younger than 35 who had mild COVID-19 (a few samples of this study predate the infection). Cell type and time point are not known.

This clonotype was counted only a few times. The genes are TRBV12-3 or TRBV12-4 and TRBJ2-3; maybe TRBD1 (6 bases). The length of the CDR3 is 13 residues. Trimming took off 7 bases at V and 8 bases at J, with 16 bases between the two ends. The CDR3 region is CASNAGDLPTQYF. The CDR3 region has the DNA TGTGCCAGCAATGCAGGGGATTTGCCTACGCAGTATTTT.

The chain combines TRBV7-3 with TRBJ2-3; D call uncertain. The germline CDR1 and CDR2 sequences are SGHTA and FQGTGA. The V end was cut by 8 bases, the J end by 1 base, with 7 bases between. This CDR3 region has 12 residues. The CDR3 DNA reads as TGTGCCAGCGGGTGGGGCACAGATACGCAGTATTTT. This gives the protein CASGWGTDTQYF.

The CDR3 spells CASSSRWSPGGTEAFF. The CDR3 DNA reads as TGCGCCAGCAGCTCCCGCTGGTCTCCGGGTGGAACTGAAGCTTTCTTT. The chain links TRBV5-1 to TRBJ1-1, with D unclear. The CDR3 is 16 amino acids. CDR1 is SGHRS and CDR2 is YFSETQ in the germline V gene. V dropped 3 bases and J dropped 5 bases, with 20 bases sitting between them. Based on the CDR3 plus reference TRBV5-1 and TRBJ1-1, the full variable domain is KAGVTQTPRYLIKTRGQQVTLSCSPISGHRSVSWYQQTPGQGLQFLFEYFSETQRNKGNFPGRFSGRQFSNSRSEMNVSTLELGDSALYLCASSSRWSPGGTEAFFGQGTRLTVV.

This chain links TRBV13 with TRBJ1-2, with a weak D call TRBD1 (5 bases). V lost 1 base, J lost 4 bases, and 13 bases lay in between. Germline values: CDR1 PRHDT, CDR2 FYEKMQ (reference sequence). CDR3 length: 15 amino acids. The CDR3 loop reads CASSLVGAELYGYTF. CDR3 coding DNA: TGTGCCAGCAGCTTAGTAGGGGCAGAACTCTATGGCTACACCTTC.

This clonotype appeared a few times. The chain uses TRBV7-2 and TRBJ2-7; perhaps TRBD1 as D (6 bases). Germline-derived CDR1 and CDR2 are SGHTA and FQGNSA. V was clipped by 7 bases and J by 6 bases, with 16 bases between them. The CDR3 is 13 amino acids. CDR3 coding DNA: TGTGCCAGCAACAGGGTTCTAGGGGCCGAGCAGTACTTC. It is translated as CASNRVLGAEQYF.

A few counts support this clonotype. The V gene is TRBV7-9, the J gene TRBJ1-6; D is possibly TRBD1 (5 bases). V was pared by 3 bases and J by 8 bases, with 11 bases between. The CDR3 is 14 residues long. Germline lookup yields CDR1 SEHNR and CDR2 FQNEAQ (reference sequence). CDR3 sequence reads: CASSFGRGDSPLHF. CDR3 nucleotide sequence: TGTGCCAGCAGCTTCGGGAGGGGTGATTCACCCCTCCACTTT.

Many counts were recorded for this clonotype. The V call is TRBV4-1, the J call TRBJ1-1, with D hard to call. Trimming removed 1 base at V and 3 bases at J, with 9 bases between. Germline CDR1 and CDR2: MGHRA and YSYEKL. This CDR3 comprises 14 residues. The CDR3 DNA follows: TGCGCCAGCAGCCAAGGGCCGGGATACACTGAAGCTTTCTTT. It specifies CASSQGPGYTEAFF.

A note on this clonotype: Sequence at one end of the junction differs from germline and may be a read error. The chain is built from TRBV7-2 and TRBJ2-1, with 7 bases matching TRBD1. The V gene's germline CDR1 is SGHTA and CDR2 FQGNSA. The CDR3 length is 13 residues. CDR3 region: CASSLANTDRSNF. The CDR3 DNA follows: TGTGCCAGCAGCTTAGCCAATACGGACAGGTCCAACTTC.

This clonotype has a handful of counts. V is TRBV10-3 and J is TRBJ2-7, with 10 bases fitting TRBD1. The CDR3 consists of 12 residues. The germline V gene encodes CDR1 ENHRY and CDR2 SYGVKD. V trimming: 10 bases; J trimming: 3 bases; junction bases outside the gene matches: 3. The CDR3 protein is CANGQGDYEQYF. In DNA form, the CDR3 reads TGTGCCAACGGACAGGGGGACTACGAGCAGTACTTC.

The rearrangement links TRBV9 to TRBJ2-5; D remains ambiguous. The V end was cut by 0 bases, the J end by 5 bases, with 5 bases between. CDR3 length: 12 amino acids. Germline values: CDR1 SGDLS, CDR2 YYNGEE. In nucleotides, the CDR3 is TGTGCCAGCAGCGTAGAACCGGAGACCCAGTACTTC. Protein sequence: CASSVEPETQYF. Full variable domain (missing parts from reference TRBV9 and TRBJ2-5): DSGVTQTPKHLITATGQRVTLRCSPRSGDLSVYWYQQSLDQGLQFLIQYYNGEERAKGNILERFSAQQFPDLHSELNLSSLELGDSALYFCASSVEPETQYFGPGTRLLVL.

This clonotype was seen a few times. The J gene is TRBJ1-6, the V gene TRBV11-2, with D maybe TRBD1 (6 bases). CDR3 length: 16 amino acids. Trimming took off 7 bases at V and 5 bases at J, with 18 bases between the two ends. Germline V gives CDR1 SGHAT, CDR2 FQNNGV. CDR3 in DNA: TGTGCCAGCAACTTCCAGGGGCCTTTTAATAATTCACCCCTCCACTTT. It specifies CASNFQGPFNNSPLHF.

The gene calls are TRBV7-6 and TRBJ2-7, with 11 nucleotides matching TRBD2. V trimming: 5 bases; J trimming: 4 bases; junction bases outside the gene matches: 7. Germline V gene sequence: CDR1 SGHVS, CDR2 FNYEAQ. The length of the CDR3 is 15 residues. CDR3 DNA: TGTGCCAGCAGCCTACTAGCGGGGGCCTTGTACGAGCAGTACTTC. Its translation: CASSLLAGALYEQYF.

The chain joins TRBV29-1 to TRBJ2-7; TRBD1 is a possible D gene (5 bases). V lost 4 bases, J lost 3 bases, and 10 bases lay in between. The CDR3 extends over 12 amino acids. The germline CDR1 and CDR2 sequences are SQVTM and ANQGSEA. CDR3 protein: CSVVDTFYEQYV. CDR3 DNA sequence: TGCAGCGTTGTGGACACGTTCTACGAGCAGTACGTC.

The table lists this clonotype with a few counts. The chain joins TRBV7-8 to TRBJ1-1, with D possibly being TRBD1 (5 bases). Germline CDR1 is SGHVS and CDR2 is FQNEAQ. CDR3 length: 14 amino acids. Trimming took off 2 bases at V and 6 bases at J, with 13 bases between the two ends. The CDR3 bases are TGTGCCAGCAGCTTATCTCTGGGGGACGCTGAAGCTTTCTTT. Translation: CASSLSLGDAEAFF.